This TCR beta chain was observed in a study of T cell clonality in common variable immunodeficiency. Points from the study as a whole: CVID subjects shared fewer TCRbeta clones than healthy controls did. CVID subjects showed higher TCRbeta clonality than healthy controls.

This clone was found many times. The antigen is undetermined. The read halts 3 residues ahead of the CDR3 end, with the missing end drawn from the germline J gene. Method: immunoSEQ multiplex PCR; TCRdb's copy keeps in-frame clones and lacks some. This repertoire lists 50,000 to 70,000 clones without singletons; 0.65% to 1% sits in the top ten. The germline V gene encodes CDR1 DFQATT and CDR2 SNEGSKA (reference sequence). This CDR3 comprises 14 residues. The sequence was collected from a person aged 18 to 75 in good health. The sequenced material came from peripheral blood mononuclear cells. The chain recombines TRBV20-1 with TRBJ2-2; a weak D match, TRBD1 (5 bases). The CDR3 sequence is CSVLRFSGANVLFF. CDR3 bases read: TGCAGTGTTTTACGGTTCTCTGGGGCCAACGTG.